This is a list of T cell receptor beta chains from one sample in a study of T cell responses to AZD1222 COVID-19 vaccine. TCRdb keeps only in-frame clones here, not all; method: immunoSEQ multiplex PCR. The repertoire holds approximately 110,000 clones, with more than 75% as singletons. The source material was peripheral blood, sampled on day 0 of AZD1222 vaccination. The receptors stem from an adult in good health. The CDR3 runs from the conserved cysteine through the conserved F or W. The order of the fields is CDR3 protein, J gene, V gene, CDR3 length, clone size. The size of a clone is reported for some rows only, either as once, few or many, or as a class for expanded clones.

CDR3 protein: CASSEGTDTQYF
J gene: TRBJ2-3
V gene: TRBV2
CDR3 length: 12
clone size: -

CDR3 protein: CASSQSPIWGLEAFF
J gene: TRBJ1-1
V gene: TRBV16
CDR3 length: 15
clone size: -

CDR3 protein: CASSHFSGRALGEQYF
J gene: TRBJ2-7
V gene: TRBV3-1/TRBV3-2
CDR3 length: 16
clone size: -

CDR3 protein: CASSLGTVESPLHF
J gene: TRBJ1-6
V gene: TRBV5-6
CDR3 length: 14
clone size: -

CDR3 protein: CATTRGRNQPQHF
J gene: TRBJ1-5
V gene: TRBV15
CDR3 length: 13
clone size: -

CDR3 protein: CATSDGYREDEQYF
J gene: TRBJ2-7
V gene: TRBV24-1
CDR3 length: 14
clone size: -

CDR3 protein: CASGDGPNEKLFF
J gene: TRBJ1-4
V gene: TRBV19
CDR3 length: 13
clone size: once

CDR3 protein: CASSPFLAGADNEQFF
J gene: TRBJ2-1
V gene: TRBV11-2
CDR3 length: 16
clone size: -

CDR3 protein: CASGWNTEAFF
J gene: TRBJ1-1
V gene: TRBV18
CDR3 length: 11
clone size: once

CDR3 protein: CSVLRNGANVLTF
J gene: TRBJ2-6
V gene: TRBV29-1
CDR3 length: 13
clone size: -

CDR3 protein: CASSPTDRGNNSPLHF
J gene: TRBJ1-6
V gene: TRBV5-6
CDR3 length: 16
clone size: -

CDR3 protein: CASSLGGMSTDTQYF
J gene: TRBJ2-3
V gene: TRBV7-3
CDR3 length: 15
clone size: -

CDR3 protein: CASRQGGEKLFF
J gene: TRBJ1-4
V gene: TRBV28
CDR3 length: 12
clone size: -

CDR3 protein: CASRDEGGYTF
J gene: TRBJ1-2
V gene: TRBV6-4
CDR3 length: 11
clone size: -

CDR3 protein: CASSQFNSDRRELFF
J gene: TRBJ2-2
V gene: TRBV3-1/TRBV3-2
CDR3 length: 15
clone size: -

CDR3 protein: CASSFRKGAGVDEQFF
J gene: TRBJ2-1
V gene: TRBV7-6
CDR3 length: 16
clone size: -

CDR3 protein: CAISDPGLAGVYEQYF
J gene: TRBJ2-7
V gene: TRBV10-3
CDR3 length: 16
clone size: -

CDR3 protein: CASSLDGVPAGNTIYF
J gene: TRBJ1-3
V gene: TRBV5-1
CDR3 length: 16
clone size: -

CDR3 protein: CASSLEGMGQPQHF
J gene: TRBJ1-5
V gene: TRBV27
CDR3 length: 14
clone size: -

CDR3 protein: CASSESVGRRNTNYGYTF
J gene: TRBJ1-2
V gene: TRBV6-1
CDR3 length: 18
clone size: -

CDR3 protein: CASSLGSGSNQPQHF
J gene: TRBJ1-5
V gene: TRBV7-8
CDR3 length: 15
clone size: -

CDR3 protein: CASSSRGRIGFEAQHF
J gene: TRBJ1-5
V gene: TRBV27
CDR3 length: 16
clone size: -

CDR3 protein: CASSTQGARGYTF
J gene: TRBJ1-2
V gene: TRBV19
CDR3 length: 13
clone size: -

CDR3 protein: CASSLDRGAGTDTQYF
J gene: TRBJ2-3
V gene: TRBV7-8
CDR3 length: 16
clone size: once

CDR3 protein: CASSLVHSGNNEQFF
J gene: TRBJ2-1
V gene: TRBV7-9
CDR3 length: 15
clone size: -

CDR3 protein: CASSVGDRGGGANEKLFF
J gene: TRBJ1-4
V gene: TRBV9
CDR3 length: 18
clone size: -

CDR3 protein: CASSWTRLGEQYF
J gene: TRBJ2-7
V gene: TRBV10-1
CDR3 length: 13
clone size: -

CDR3 protein: CAWSVGGSWALGTDTQYF
J gene: TRBJ2-3
V gene: TRBV30
CDR3 length: 18
clone size: -

CDR3 protein: CASSDRQGYSGELFF
J gene: TRBJ2-2
V gene: TRBV10-2
CDR3 length: 15
clone size: -

CDR3 protein: CASSRGSEGNEQFF
J gene: TRBJ2-1
V gene: TRBV28
CDR3 length: 14
clone size: -

CDR3 protein: CASSLGQGAINEQFF
J gene: TRBJ2-1
V gene: TRBV11-2
CDR3 length: 15
clone size: -

CDR3 protein: CASTSDRWVGELFF
J gene: TRBJ2-2
V gene: TRBV7-2
CDR3 length: 14
clone size: -

CDR3 protein: CASSQDLESSDTGELFF
J gene: TRBJ2-2
V gene: TRBV3-1/TRBV3-2
CDR3 length: 17
clone size: -

CDR3 protein: CASSLQENTEAFF
J gene: TRBJ1-1
V gene: TRBV7-8
CDR3 length: 13
clone size: -

CDR3 protein: CASSQLSGPSYGYTF
J gene: TRBJ1-2
V gene: TRBV6-5
CDR3 length: 15
clone size: -

CDR3 protein: CASSLAPKMTGSGEQYF
J gene: TRBJ2-7
V gene: TRBV5-4
CDR3 length: 17
clone size: -

CDR3 protein: CASSPGTPGAYEQYF
J gene: TRBJ2-7
V gene: TRBV28
CDR3 length: 15
clone size: -

CDR3 protein: CASSILSGNEQFF
J gene: TRBJ2-1
V gene: TRBV19
CDR3 length: 13
clone size: -

CDR3 protein: CASSWRGGLSYEQYF
J gene: TRBJ2-7
V gene: TRBV7-8
CDR3 length: 15
clone size: few

CDR3 protein: CASSIWEINQPQHF
J gene: TRBJ1-5
V gene: TRBV19
CDR3 length: 14
clone size: -

CDR3 protein: CASSFWQGVGYTF
J gene: TRBJ1-2
V gene: TRBV12-3/TRBV12-4
CDR3 length: 13
clone size: -